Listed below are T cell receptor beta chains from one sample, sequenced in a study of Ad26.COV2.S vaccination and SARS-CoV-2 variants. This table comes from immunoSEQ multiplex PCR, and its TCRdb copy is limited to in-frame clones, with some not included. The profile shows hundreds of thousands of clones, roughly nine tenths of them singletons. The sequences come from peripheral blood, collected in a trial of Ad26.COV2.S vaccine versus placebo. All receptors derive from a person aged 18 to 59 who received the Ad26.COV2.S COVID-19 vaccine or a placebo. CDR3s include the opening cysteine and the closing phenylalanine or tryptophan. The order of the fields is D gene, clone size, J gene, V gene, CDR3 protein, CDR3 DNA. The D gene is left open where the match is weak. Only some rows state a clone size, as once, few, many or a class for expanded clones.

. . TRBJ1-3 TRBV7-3 CASSLNRGTIYF TGTGCCAGCAGCTTAAACCGCGGCACCATATATTTT
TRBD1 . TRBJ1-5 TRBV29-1 CSVGDSLNQPQHF TGCAGCGTTGGGGACAGTTTAAATCAGCCCCAGCATTTT
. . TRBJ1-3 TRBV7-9 CASQYSGNTIYF TGTGCCAGCCAATACTCTGGAAACACCATATATTTT
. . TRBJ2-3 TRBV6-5 CASSYAGIGDTQYF TGTGCCAGCAGTTACGCAGGAATTGGGGATACGCAGTATTTT
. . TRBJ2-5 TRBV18 CASSPTTGSETQYF TGTGCCAGCTCACCCACTACGGGGAGCGAGACCCAGTACTTC
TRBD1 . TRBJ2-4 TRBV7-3 CASSPGQVVNIQYF TGTGCCAGCAGCCCCGGACAGGTTGTTAACATTCAGTACTTC
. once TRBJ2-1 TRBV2 CASRTRGSSYNEQFF TGTGCCAGCAGGACCCGGGGGAGCTCCTACAATGAGCAGTTCTTC
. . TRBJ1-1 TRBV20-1 CSASLPGRRNTEAFF TGCAGTGCTAGTTTGCCGGGACGGCGGAACACTGAAGCTTTCTTT
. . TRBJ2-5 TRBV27 CASSRRGRVQETQYF TGTGCCAGCAGCAGGAGGGGGCGAGTCCAAGAGACCCAGTACTTC
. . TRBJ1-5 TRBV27 CASRRRGFDQPQHF TGTGCCAGCCGTAGGCGAGGGTTTGATCAGCCCCAGCATTTT
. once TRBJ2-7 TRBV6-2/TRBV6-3 CASSYVHSLVSF TGTGCCAGCAGTTACGTCCACAGTTTGGTCTCCTTC
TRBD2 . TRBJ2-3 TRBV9 CASSGLLAGKITDTQYF TGTGCCAGCAGCGGTTTACTAGCGGGAAAGATCACAGATACGCAGTATTTT
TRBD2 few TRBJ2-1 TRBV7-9 CASSPRTSGSSYNEQFF TGTGCCAGCAGCCCCAGGACTAGCGGGAGCTCCTACAATGAGCAGTTCTTC
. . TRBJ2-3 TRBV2 CATGQPRDTQYF TGTGCCACCGGACAGCCTCGGGATACGCAGTATTTT
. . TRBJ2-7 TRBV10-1 CASSRPDRPIHEQYF TGCGCCAGCAGTAGGCCGGACAGACCCATTCACGAGCAGTACTTC
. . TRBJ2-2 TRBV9 CASTVGTGELFF TGTGCCTCGACGGTGGGGACCGGGGAGCTGTTTTTT
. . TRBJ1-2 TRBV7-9 CASSFEGLQTYGYTF TGTGCCAGCAGCTTTGAAGGACTGCAGACCTATGGCTACACCTTC
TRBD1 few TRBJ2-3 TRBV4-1 CASSRTPGQGSTDTQYF TGCGCCAGCAGCCGTACGCCGGGACAGGGGAGCACAGATACGCAGTATTTT
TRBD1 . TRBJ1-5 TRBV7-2 CASSPREGQGYQPQHF TGTGCCAGCAGCCCAAGAGAGGGACAGGGGTATCAGCCCCAGCATTTT
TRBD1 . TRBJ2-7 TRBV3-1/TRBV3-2 CASSQGDSGGRKNF TGTGCCAGCAGCCAAGGTGACTCAGGGGGCAGGAAGAACTTC
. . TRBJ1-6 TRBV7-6 CASSEAGRENSPLHF TGTGCCAGCAGCGAGGCCGGGAGGGAAAATTCACCCCTCCACTTT
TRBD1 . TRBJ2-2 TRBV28 CASSGGDRVTGELFF TGTGCCAGCAGTGGGGGCGACAGGGTTACCGGGGAGCTGTTTTTT
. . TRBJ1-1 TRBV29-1 CSVETDTNTEAFF TGCAGCGTTGAAACGGACACAAACACTGAAGCTTTCTTT
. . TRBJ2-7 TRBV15 CATSAGWRYEQYF TGTGCCACCAGCGCAGGGTGGCGGTACGAGCAGTACTTC
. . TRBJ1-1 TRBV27 CASSFDGAGAGTEAFF TGTGCCAGCAGTTTCGACGGGGCAGGAGCCGGCACTGAAGCTTTCTTT
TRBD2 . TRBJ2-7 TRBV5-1 CASSLVGTSSYEQYF TGCGCCAGCAGCTTAGTTGGGACTAGCTCCTACGAGCAGTACTTC
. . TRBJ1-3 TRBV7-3 CASSSLGVNTIYF TGTGCCAGCAGCTCCCTGGGAGTGAACACCATATATTTT
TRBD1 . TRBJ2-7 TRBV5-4 CASSSPGQGTYEQYF TGTGCCAGCAGCTCCCCGGGACAGGGGACCTACGAGCAGTACTTC
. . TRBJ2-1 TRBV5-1 CASSPLTQSYNEQFF TGCGCCAGCAGTCCTCTGACGCAGAGCTACAATGAGCAGTTCTTC
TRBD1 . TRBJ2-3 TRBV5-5 CASSSDLRDRGVTDTQYF TGTGCCAGCAGCTCCGACCTTCGCGACAGGGGTGTCACAGATACGCAGTATTTT
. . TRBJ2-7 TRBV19 CASKVVAGLDEQYF TGTGCCAGTAAGGTAGTGGCAGGCTTGGACGAGCAGTACTTC
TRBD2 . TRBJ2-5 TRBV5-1 CASSSGLAGDQQETQYF TGCGCCAGCAGCTCTGGACTAGCGGGAGACCAACAAGAGACCCAGTACTTC
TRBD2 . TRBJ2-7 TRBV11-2 CASSPGGREQYF TGTGCCAGCAGCCCGGGGGGGCGCGAGCAGTACTTC
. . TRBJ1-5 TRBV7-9 CASSPPSVSGVGQPQHF TGTGCCAGCAGCCCTCCGTCAGTGTCAGGGGTGGGGCAGCCCCAGCATTTT
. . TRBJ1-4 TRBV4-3 CASSLIQGTTNEKLFF TGCGCCAGCAGCCTTATCCAAGGGACCACGAATGAAAAACTGTTTTTT
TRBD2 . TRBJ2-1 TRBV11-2 CASSLGSGRRYNEQFF TGTGCCAGCAGCTTAGGGAGCGGGAGAAGGTACAATGAGCAGTTCTTC
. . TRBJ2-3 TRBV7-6 CASSSQWGSRTDTQYF TGTGCCAGCAGCTCCCAATGGGGGAGCCGGACAGATACGCAGTATTTT
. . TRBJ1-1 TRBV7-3 CASSLTVETEAFF TGTGCCAGCAGCTTAACTGTTGAAACTGAAGCTTTCTTT
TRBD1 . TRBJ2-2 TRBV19 CASNDRVGELFF TGTGCCAGTAACGACAGGGTTGGGGAGCTGTTTTTT
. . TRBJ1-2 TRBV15 CATSRAFLAGAIYGYTF TGTGCCACCAGCAGAGCTTTTCTGGCAGGGGCTATCTATGGCTACACCTTC
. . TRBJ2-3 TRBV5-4 CASSLGRGGDTQYF TGTGCCAGCAGCTTGGGCAGGGGAGGAGATACGCAGTATTTT
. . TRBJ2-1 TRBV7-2 CASSLAGGGNSYNEQFF TGTGCCAGCAGCTTAGCAGGGGGGGGTAACTCCTACAATGAGCAGTTCTTC
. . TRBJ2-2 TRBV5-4 CASRLDRNTGELFF TGTGCCAGCAGACTCGACAGAAACACCGGGGAGCTGTTTTTT
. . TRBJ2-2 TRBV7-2 CASSLGSDGTGELFF TGTGCCAGCAGCTTAGGGTCGGACGGAACCGGGGAGCTGTTTTTT
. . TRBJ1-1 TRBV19 CASSTSRGTGAFF TGTGCCAGTAGTACAAGTCGGGGAACTGGAGCTTTCTTT
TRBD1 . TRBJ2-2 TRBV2 CASSELGTGYGELFF TGTGCCAGCAGTGAATTAGGGACAGGGTACGGGGAGCTGTTTTTT
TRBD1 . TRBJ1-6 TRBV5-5 CASSGTGGNSPLHF TGTGCCAGCAGCGGGACAGGGGGCAATTCACCCCTCCACTTT
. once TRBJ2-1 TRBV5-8 CASSLAQGGSNEQFF TGTGCCAGCAGCTTAGCCCAAGGGGGGTCCAATGAGCAGTTCTTC
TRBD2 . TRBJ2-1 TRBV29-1 CSVDRGLAAPGELYNEQFF TGCAGCGTTGATAGGGGACTAGCGGCCCCGGGGGAACTTTACAATGAGCAGTTCTTC
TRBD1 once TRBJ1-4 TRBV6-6 CASSWATGGGSSKLFF TGTGCCAGCAGTTGGGCTACAGGGGGTGGGAGTAGCAAACTGTTTTTT
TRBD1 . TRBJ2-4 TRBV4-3 CASSLGGGNIQYF TGCGCCAGCAGCCTAGGGGGCGGGAACATTCAGTACTTC
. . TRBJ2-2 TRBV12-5 CANPDRNTGELFF TGTGCTAATCCTGACCGTAACACCGGGGAGCTGTTTTTT
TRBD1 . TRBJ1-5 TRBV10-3 CAIRTGVNQPQHF TGTGCCATCCGGACAGGGGTAAATCAGCCCCAGCATTTT
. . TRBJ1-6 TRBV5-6 CASSLQGLNSPLHF TGTGCCAGCAGCTTGCAGGGGCTTAATTCACCCCTCCACTTT
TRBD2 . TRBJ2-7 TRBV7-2 CASGGGPRAEQYF TGTGCCTCCGGGGGGGGTCCCAGGGCCGAGCAGTACTTC
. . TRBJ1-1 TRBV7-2 CASSRISWNTEAFF TGTGCCAGCAGCCGGATTAGCTGGAACACTGAAGCTTTCTTT
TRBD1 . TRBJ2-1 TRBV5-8 CASSPGPGGYNEQFF TGTGCCAGCAGCCCAGGGCCAGGGGGATACAATGAGCAGTTCTTC
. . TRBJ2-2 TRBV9 CASSVDLGQSYTGELFF TGTGCCAGCAGCGTAGATCTCGGACAGAGCTACACCGGGGAGCTGTTTTTT
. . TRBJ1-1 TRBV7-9 CASSLAGGGNTEAFF TGTGCCAGCAGCTTAGCGGGGGGCGGGAACACTGAAGCTTTCTTT
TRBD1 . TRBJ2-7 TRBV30 CASTTAGGSSAGSYEQYF TGTGCCAGTACCACCGCAGGGGGCTCATCCGCGGGGTCCTACGAGCAGTACTTC